This TCR beta chain was captured in a study of blood T cell repertoires in COVID-19. Study-wide context: The United States, Italy and Spain supplied acute and convalescent COVID-19 samples. Sources were T cells, B-cell-depleted T cells, or PBMCs; the material itself was cDNA or gDNA.

This clone showed up just once. Per the authors' pipeline: Amplification of reference gene primers was used by the study to estimate nucleated cell counts. The assay was immunoSEQ multiplex PCR, and TCRdb's table has in-frame clones only and misses some. That table furnishes V, J and clone size, whereas the DNA furnished D and trimming. The data hold around 67,000 clones, with 84% observed a single time. From germline, CDR1 is DFQATT and CDR2 SNEGSKA (reference sequence). CDR3 length equals 16 residues. The junction had 5 bases not matched to a gene; V was cut back by 3 bases and J by 4 bases. The sequence was obtained from a man in his sixties or seventies with acute or convalescent COVID-19. The source material was peripheral blood. The chain uses TRBV20-1 and TRBJ2-2; 13 bases align to TRBD2. The DNA for the CDR3 is TGCAGTGCTAGTCCCCGACTAGCGGGAGGCACCGGGGAGCTGTTTTTT. Its protein is CSASPRLAGGTGELFF.